These T cell receptor beta chains were read from a single sample in a study of tumor-infiltrating lymphocytes in oesophageal squamous cell carcinoma. TCRdb re-called the PCR reads through MiXCR, storing one row per CDR3 protein. The data contain under 20,000 distinct CDR3 sequences, approximately 40% of them singletons. Sequencing was done on a sample of esophageal tumor tissue. Receptors were obtained from a male donor with esophageal squamous cell carcinoma. Both conserved end residues are part of each CDR3. A D gene is named only where the DNA matches it firmly. Clone size is shown for a subset of rows, as once, few, many or a class of expanded clone.

D	V	size	J	DNA	CDR3
.	TRBV6-6	.	TRBJ1-4	TGTGCCAGCACCCCGGGTCCTACGCAAGAGACCCAGTTTTTT	CASTPGPTQETQFF
TRBD1	TRBV7-8	once	TRBJ1-1	TGTGCCAGCAGCTTCCGGGACAGGGGCTCCCCTGAAGCTTTCTTT	CASSFRDRGSPEAFF
.	TRBV7-6	.	TRBJ1-6	TGTGCCAGCAGGGCCGGGACAAAGGAATCACCCCTCCACTTT	CASRAGTKESPLHF
.	TRBV20-1	.	TRBJ2-5	TGCAGTGCTAGCGGCCGGGGCTCCTACAATGAGCAGTACTTC	CSASGRGSYNEQYF
.	TRBV5-6	many	TRBJ2-1	TGTGCCAGCAGCTTGGCCTGGGTAACACGCGATGAGCAGTTCTTC	CASSLAWVTRDEQFF
.	TRBV7-6	few	TRBJ2-3	TGTGCTAGCAGCGCCTCAGGGACAGATACGCAGTATTTT	CASSASGTDTQYF
TRBD2	TRBV5-1	.	TRBJ2-7	TGCGCCAGCAGCTTAGGCAGGGGACTAGGAGAGCAGTACTTC	CASSLGRGLGEQYF
.	TRBV7-3	few	TRBJ2-3	TGTGCCAGCAGCGGGTCCGGTGGGGTGTTTGATACGCAGTATTTT	CASSGSGGVFDTQYF
.	TRBV6-4	.	TRBJ2-1	TGTGCCAGCAGCCCTTCAACCGGGACTGTCTACAATGAGCAGTTCTTC	CASSPSTGTVYNEQFF
.	TRBV6-1	.	TRBJ2-3	TGTGCCAGCAGTGAAGAGAGACACCCTAGCAATCAGCCCCAGTATTTT	CASSEERHPSNQPQYF
.	TRBV7-2	.	TRBJ1-5	TGTGCCAGCAGCTTTTACCGCAATCAGCCCCAGCATTTT	CASSFYRNQPQHF
.	TRBV7-9	many	TRBJ2-5	TGTGCCAGCAGCTACCCGGACGGGACGAGAGACCAGTACTTC	CASSYPDGTRDQYF
.	TRBV28	.	TRBJ1-1	TGTGCCAGCAGTTTAAGGCGGGCTGAAGCTTTCTTT	CASSLRRAEAFF
.	TRBV7-7	few	TRBJ2-5	TGTGCTAGCAGCTTAACCCGAGGGGAGACCCAGTACTTC	CASSLTRGETQYF
.	TRBV5-6	many	TRBJ2-7	TGTGCCAGCAGCCATAATCACGAGCAGTACTTC	CASSHNHEQYF
TRBD2	TRBV12-3/TRBV12-4	.	TRBJ2-5	TGTGCCAGCAGTTTAAGGCGGGAGAAAGAGACCCAGTACTTC	CASSLRREKETQYF
TRBD2	TRBV6-6	few	TRBJ2-3	TGTGCCAGCAGTTACTCAGGGACTAGCGGCCCCACTAGCACAGATACGCAGTATTTT	CASSYSGTSGPTSTDTQYF
.	TRBV4-2	many	TRBJ2-2	TGTGCCAGCAGCCAAGAGGGCGGGGGACAGACAAACACCGGGGAGCTGTTTTTT	CASSQEGGGQTNTGELFF
.	TRBV12-3/TRBV12-4	many	TRBJ2-1	TGTGCCAGCGGTGCGTTGGCGGGATCCTACAATGAGCAGTTCTTC	CASGALAGSYNEQFF
TRBD1	TRBV12-5	many	TRBJ1-1	TGTGCTAGTGGTTTAAGACAGGGGTCGTTGAACACTGAAGCTTTCTTT	CASGLRQGSLNTEAFF
TRBD1	TRBV7-3	.	TRBJ2-3	TGTGCCAGCAGCTTAGCTACAGGGGTGGCCGATACGCAGTATTTT	CASSLATGVADTQYF
.	TRBV2	.	TRBJ1-6	TGTGCCATCCCGCGGGGGTCTTCGGATTCACCCCTCAACTTT	CAIPRGSSDSPLNF
.	TRBV11-2	.	TRBJ2-1	TGTGCCAGCAGCTTAGAACTAGCAAATGAGCAGTTCTTC	CASSLELANEQFF
.	TRBV7-2	.	TRBJ2-7	TGTGCCAGCAGCTTAGCGGCAACTGACGAGCAGTACTTC	CASSLAATDEQYF
.	TRBV7-6	medium-sized	TRBJ2-7	TGTGCCAGCAGCTTATCTGGGACCGGATACGAGCAGTACTTC	CASSLSGTGYEQYF
TRBD2	TRBV5-1	many	TRBJ2-3	TGCGCCAGCAGCCCCTCCGGGGGGGGTGCAGATACGCAGTATTTT	CASSPSGGGADTQYF
.	TRBV7-2	many	TRBJ2-3	TGTGCCAGCAGCTTAGGCATTAGCACAGATACGCAGTATTTT	CASSLGISTDTQYF
.	TRBV4-1	many	TRBJ1-2	TGCGCCAGCAGCCAGGGGCAGGGCCTCGACTATGGCTACACCTTC	CASSQGQGLDYGYTF
.	TRBV7-2	.	TRBJ1-2	TGTGCCAGCAGCTTGGGCCGGGACACCCCGACCTATGGCTACACCTTC	CASSLGRDTPTYGYTF
.	TRBV7-9	.	TRBJ2-3	TGTGCCAGCAGCTTAGAGAGCAGGGTAGGCACAGATACGCAGTATTTT	CASSLESRVGTDTQYF
.	TRBV7-3	once	TRBJ1-2	TGTGCCAGCAGCTTAGACTACGGGAGCGGCTACACCTTC	CASSLDYGSGYTF
.	TRBV15	few	TRBJ2-2	TGTGCCACCAGCAGAGGGGGGGACACCGGGGAGCTGTTTTTT	CATSRGGDTGELFF
TRBD1	TRBV11-2	.	TRBJ1-2	TGTGCCAGCAGCTTCACAGGGGGTGGTGGCTACACCTTC	CASSFTGGGGYTF
TRBD1	TRBV5-1	.	TRBJ2-6	TGCGCCAGCAGCTTGAAGACAGGGGGCGCTTCTGGGGCCAACGTCCTGACTTTC	CASSLKTGGASGANVLTF
.	TRBV7-8	few	TRBJ2-5	TGTGCCAGCAGCGTCAGGCGGGATCAAGAGACCCAGTACTTC	CASSVRRDQETQYF
TRBD2	TRBV7-9	medium-sized	TRBJ2-1	TGTGCCAGCAGCTTATATGGACTAGCGGGACCCGAGGGAGGGAATGAGCAGTTCTTC	CASSLYGLAGPEGGNEQFF
.	TRBV7-2	.	TRBJ2-5	TGTGCCAGCAGCCCCTTGCGAGGGACCCAGTACTTC	CASSPLRGTQYF
TRBD1	TRBV6-1	.	TRBJ2-7	TGTGCCAGCAGTGAAATGGGGACAGCCTACAATGAGCAGTACTTC	CASSEMGTAYNEQYF
.	TRBV2	few	TRBJ2-7	TGTGCCAGCAGTACGACAGGTTTCGAGCAGTACTTC	CASSTTGFEQYF
.	TRBV5-1	.	TRBJ2-2	TGCGCCAGCGCCAGGCGGGACCAGAGAAACACCGGGGAGCTGTTTTTT	CASARRDQRNTGELFF
TRBD2	TRBV14	.	TRBJ2-2	TGTGCCAGCAGCCAAGAAGTCGGGCTAGCGGGAGCCGGGGAGCTGTTTTTT	CASSQEVGLAGAGELFF
.	TRBV7-9	.	TRBJ2-2	TGTGCCAGCAGCTTAGATCAGACCGGGGAGCTGTTTTTT	CASSLDQTGELFF
.	TRBV7-8	.	TRBJ2-7	TGTGCCAGCAGCTTAGAGGGGGGCTCGGGGGGTTACGAGCAGTACTTC	CASSLEGGSGGYEQYF
.	TRBV7-9	large	TRBJ1-1	TGTGCCAGCAGTCAGGACGGTTATGAAGCTTTCTTT	CASSQDGYEAFF
.	TRBV5-1	few	TRBJ1-3	TGCGCCAGCAGCTTGGACCTAAAGGCGTATGCTGGAAACACCATATATTTT	CASSLDLKAYAGNTIYF
.	TRBV7-9	medium-sized	TRBJ2-5	TGTGCCAGCAGCATACCGGGAAGAGGGCCAGACAGGCAGACCCAGTACTTC	CASSIPGRGPDRQTQYF
TRBD1	TRBV24-1	few	TRBJ2-1	TGTGCCACCGCTATGACAGGGGATAGCTACAATGAGCAGTTCTTC	CATAMTGDSYNEQFF
.	TRBV15	many	TRBJ1-2	TGTGCCACCAGTTTTGGGGGGAACTATGGCTACACCTTC	CATSFGGNYGYTF
.	TRBV7-2	once	TRBJ2-3	TGTGCCAGCAGCTCACAGACGTTCAAAACAGATACGCAGTATTTT	CASSSQTFKTDTQYF
TRBD2	TRBV6-4	many	TRBJ2-1	TGTGCCAGCAGTGAAGGGACTAGCGGGAGCCATGAGCAGTTCTTC	CASSEGTSGSHEQFF
TRBD1	TRBV7-8	.	TRBJ2-1	TGTGCCAGCAGCTTCGACAGGGCTTTTGCGGAGACCCAGTTCTTC	CASSFDRAFAETQFF
.	TRBV7-7	medium-sized	TRBJ2-5	TGTGCTAGCAGCTCACAGGGACCTAAGGAGACCCAGTACTTC	CASSSQGPKETQYF
TRBD1	TRBV10-3	.	TRBJ1-1	TGTGCCATCAGTGGTCGAGGGGGCACAATGGATGAAGCTTTCTTT	CAISGRGGTMDEAFF
.	TRBV6-6	.	TRBJ1-2	TGTGCCAGCAGTGACAACCCCTTTGTTGGCTACACCTTC	CASSDNPFVGYTF
TRBD2	TRBV19	many	TRBJ2-1	TGTGCCAGTAGGGGCGGGAGGGTTTACAATGAGCAGTTCTTC	CASRGGRVYNEQFF
.	TRBV4-1	.	TRBJ1-5	TGCGCCAGCAGCCAAGACGCCCAATCCGAATGGGGTCAGCCCCAGCATTTT	CASSQDAQSEWGQPQHF
.	TRBV7-2	.	TRBJ2-7	TGTGCCAGCAGCTTAAATTTAGCTTTCGAGCAGTACTTC	CASSLNLAFEQYF
TRBD2	TRBV7-2	.	TRBJ2-1	TGTGCCAGCAGCTTTCCTAGCGGACCGCGTGAGCAGTTCTTC	CASSFPSGPREQFF
TRBD2	TRBV7-3	many	TRBJ2-1	TGTGCCAGCAGCTTAATCGGCGGGAGTGTACAGGAAAATGAGCAGTTCTTC	CASSLIGGSVQENEQFF
.	TRBV14	.	TRBJ1-6	TGTGCCAGCAGCCAAGGCGGATACTATCCACCCCTCCACTTT	CASSQGGYYPPLHF